These T cell receptor beta chains were read from a single sample in a study of blood T cell repertoires in COVID-19. The method was immunoSEQ multiplex PCR; TCRdb's version includes in-frame clones alone and lacks a portion of them. The repertoire has about 170,000 clones, 70% to 90% of them found once; the top ten carry approximately 0.8%. The sample comprised PBMCs or T cells enriched from blood (not recorded which). These receptors were obtained from a woman younger than 35 who had recovered from COVID-19. The CDR3 runs from the conserved cysteine through the conserved F or W. Each record gives: J gene, clone size, V gene, D gene, CDR3 protein, CDR3 DNA. The D gene is left open where the match is weak. For some rows the clone size is stated as once, few or many, or as a class when expanded; others skip it.

J: TRBJ1-5; size: NA; V: TRBV6-6; D: NA; CDR3: CASSPFPGAQSNQPQHF; DNA: TGTGCCAGCAGTCCGTTTCCAGGGGCCCAGAGCAATCAGCCCCAGCATTTT
J: TRBJ2-5; size: NA; V: TRBV27; D: NA; CDR3: CASSLSGTFWETQYF; DNA: TGTGCCAGCAGTTTATCGGGGACTTTTTGGGAGACCCAGTACTTC
J: TRBJ1-1; size: NA; V: TRBV4-3; D: NA; CDR3: CASSQDKTGNTEAFF; DNA: TGCGCCAGCAGCCAAGATAAAACAGGTAACACTGAAGCTTTCTTT
J: TRBJ2-7; size: NA; V: TRBV28; D: NA; CDR3: CASSVSLAGSYEQYF; DNA: TGTGCCAGCAGCGTTAGCCTAGCAGGCTCCTACGAGCAGTACTTC
J: TRBJ1-2; size: once; V: TRBV9; D: NA; CDR3: CASNWGGAGYGYTF; DNA: TGTGCCAGCAACTGGGGGGGCGCCGGCTATGGCTACACCTTC
J: TRBJ1-6; size: NA; V: TRBV10-3; D: NA; CDR3: CAISDEINNSPLHF; DNA: TGTGCCATCAGTGATGAGATTAATAATTCACCCCTCCACTTT
J: TRBJ1-2; size: NA; V: TRBV28; D: TRBD1; CDR3: CASSYSRSTGGYGYTF; DNA: TGTGCCAGCAGCTACTCCCGCTCGACAGGGGGCTATGGCTACACCTTC
J: TRBJ1-4; size: NA; V: TRBV3-1/TRBV3-2; D: NA; CDR3: CASSYKGSLGGEKLFF; DNA: TGTGCCAGCAGCTACAAGGGTAGCTTGGGGGGAGAAAAACTGTTTTTT
J: TRBJ2-7; size: NA; V: TRBV7-2; D: TRBD2; CDR3: CASSLGSGTYEQYF; DNA: TGTGCCAGCAGCTTAGGTAGCGGGACCTACGAGCAGTACTTC
J: TRBJ2-1; size: NA; V: TRBV13; D: TRBD2; CDR3: CASSLGGTRVYNEQFF; DNA: TGTGCCAGCAGCTTAGGGGGGACTAGGGTATACAATGAGCAGTTCTTC
J: TRBJ2-5; size: NA; V: TRBV3-1/TRBV3-2; D: TRBD2; CDR3: CASSQELAGGAQETQYF; DNA: TGTGCCAGCAGCCAAGAATTAGCGGGAGGGGCCCAAGAGACCCAGTACTTC
J: TRBJ2-5; size: NA; V: TRBV3-1/TRBV3-2; D: TRBD1; CDR3: CASSLSFRQGGQETQYF; DNA: TGTGCCAGCAGCCTTTCGTTCCGACAGGGGGGACAAGAGACCCAGTACTTC
J: TRBJ2-2; size: NA; V: TRBV28; D: TRBD1; CDR3: CASANTGGTGELFF; DNA: TGTGCCAGCGCTAATACAGGGGGCACCGGGGAGCTGTTTTTT
J: TRBJ2-7; size: NA; V: TRBV19; D: TRBD2; CDR3: CASSQTSGSSYEQYF; DNA: TGTGCCAGTAGTCAGACTAGCGGATCCTCCTACGAGCAGTACTTC
J: TRBJ2-7; size: NA; V: TRBV4-1; D: NA; CDR3: CASSPNTGQPYEQYF; DNA: TGCGCCAGCAGCCCCAATACGGGACAACCTTACGAGCAGTACTTC
J: TRBJ2-7; size: NA; V: TRBV11-2; D: TRBD1; CDR3: CASSLVRGWEQYF; DNA: TGTGCCAGCAGCTTAGTCAGGGGGTGGGAGCAGTACTTC
J: TRBJ1-1; size: NA; V: TRBV7-9; D: NA; CDR3: CASSLAGNTEAFF; DNA: TGTGCCAGCAGCTTGGCGGGGAACACTGAAGCTTTCTTT
J: TRBJ2-1; size: NA; V: TRBV4-2; D: NA; CDR3: CAGHETMGSYNEQFF; DNA: TGTGCCGGCCACGAGACTATGGGCTCCTACAATGAGCAGTTCTTC
J: TRBJ2-1; size: NA; V: TRBV7-3; D: NA; CDR3: CASSPLHSSNEQFF; DNA: TGTGCCAGCAGCCCACTTCATTCGAGCAATGAGCAGTTCTTC
J: TRBJ2-7; size: NA; V: TRBV7-9; D: NA; CDR3: CASSTSSYEQYF; DNA: TGTGCCAGCAGCACCAGCTCCTACGAGCAGTACTTC
J: TRBJ2-6; size: NA; V: TRBV3-1/TRBV3-2; D: NA; CDR3: CASSPGSGANVLTF; DNA: TGTGCCAGCAGCCCAGGGTCTGGGGCCAACGTCCTGACTTTC
J: TRBJ1-6; size: NA; V: TRBV7-9; D: NA; CDR3: CASSWGHLGRGSPLHF; DNA: TGTGCCAGCAGCTGGGGACACCTCGGTCGGGGTTCACCCCTCCACTTT
J: TRBJ2-1; size: NA; V: TRBV4-3; D: TRBD2; CDR3: CASSQLTSGSGNEQFF; DNA: TGCGCCAGCAGCCAGTTGACTAGCGGGAGTGGGAATGAGCAGTTCTTC
J: TRBJ1-2; size: NA; V: TRBV7-9; D: NA; CDR3: CASSPTEPAYGYTF; DNA: TGTGCCAGCAGCCCTACGGAGCCGGCCTATGGCTACACCTTC
J: TRBJ2-1; size: NA; V: TRBV9; D: TRBD2; CDR3: CASSVGNSGGSYNEQFF; DNA: TGTGCCAGCAGCGTGGGGAATAGCGGGGGTTCCTACAATGAGCAGTTCTTC
J: TRBJ2-7; size: NA; V: TRBV28; D: TRBD1; CDR3: CASRLPGQGAYEQYF; DNA: TGTGCCAGCAGGCTGCCGGGACAGGGGGCCTACGAGCAGTACTTC
J: TRBJ2-3; size: NA; V: TRBV2; D: TRBD2; CDR3: CASSEELAGAGTDTQYF; DNA: TGTGCCAGCAGTGAAGAACTAGCGGGAGCTGGCACAGATACGCAGTATTTT
J: TRBJ2-2; size: NA; V: TRBV4-3; D: NA; CDR3: CASSQGSGGATGELFF; DNA: TGCGCCAGCAGCCAAGGTTCTGGGGGCGCAACCGGGGAGCTGTTTTTT
J: TRBJ1-1; size: NA; V: TRBV7-9; D: NA; CDR3: CASSHSLTEAFF; DNA: TGTGCCAGCAGCCACTCCCTGACTGAAGCTTTCTTT
J: TRBJ2-5; size: once; V: TRBV21-1; D: NA; CDR3: CASSKPGASGRPSRGETQYF; DNA: TGTGCCAGCAGCAAACCCGGGGCTAGCGGAAGACCTTCCAGGGGAGAGACCCAGTACTTC
J: TRBJ2-5; size: NA; V: TRBV7-9; D: TRBD1; CDR3: CASSWDRGPETQYF; DNA: TGTGCCAGCAGTTGGGACAGGGGGCCAGAGACCCAGTACTTC
J: TRBJ2-7; size: NA; V: TRBV28; D: NA; CDR3: CASSSRAQRDSRPYEQYF; DNA: TGTGCCAGCAGTTCTAGAGCACAACGGGACTCCAGACCCTACGAGCAGTACTTC
J: TRBJ2-5; size: NA; V: TRBV7-9; D: NA; CDR3: CASSSLGTRGETQYF; DNA: TGTGCCAGCAGCTCGCTCGGGACGCGGGGAGAGACCCAGTACTTC
J: TRBJ2-5; size: NA; V: TRBV18; D: TRBD1; CDR3: CASSPTGTGQETQYF; DNA: TGTGCCAGCTCACCCACTGGGACAGGGCAAGAGACCCAGTACTTC
J: TRBJ2-2; size: once; V: TRBV3-1/TRBV3-2; D: NA; CDR3: CASSRVDTGELFF; DNA: TGTGCCAGCAGCCGAGTAGACACCGGGGAGCTGTTTTTT
J: TRBJ2-7; size: NA; V: TRBV6-5; D: NA; CDR3: CASRVGIYEQYF; DNA: TGTGCCAGCAGGGTCGGGATCTACGAGCAGTACTTC
J: TRBJ2-1; size: NA; V: TRBV6-4; D: NA; CDR3: CASSEGTGTHNEQFF; DNA: TGTGCCAGCAGTGAAGGGACTGGGACCCATAATGAGCAGTTCTTC
J: TRBJ2-7; size: NA; V: TRBV28; D: NA; CDR3: CASSPTQQGRDEQYF; DNA: TGTGCCAGCAGTCCCACCCAACAGGGCCGCGACGAGCAGTACTTC
J: TRBJ1-5; size: NA; V: TRBV15; D: NA; CDR3: CATSRDIQPQHF; DNA: TGTGCCACCAGCAGAGATATTCAGCCCCAGCATTTT
J: TRBJ2-7; size: few; V: TRBV30; D: TRBD1; CDR3: CAWSVLSWDRDDHEQYF; DNA: TGTGCCTGGAGTGTACTTTCTTGGGACAGGGATGACCACGAGCAGTACTTC
J: TRBJ1-2; size: NA; V: TRBV28; D: NA; CDR3: CASSSPEAYGYTF; DNA: TGTGCCAGCAGTTCGCCAGAGGCCTATGGCTACACCTTC
J: TRBJ2-1; size: NA; V: TRBV7-8; D: NA; CDR3: CASSFSTKKRALREEQFF; DNA: TGTGCCAGCAGCTTTAGCACGAAAAAGCGGGCCCTCCGAGAAGAGCAGTTCTTC
J: TRBJ2-7; size: once; V: TRBV9; D: NA; CDR3: CASSGQAAYEQYF; DNA: TGTGCCAGCAGCGGCCAGGCCGCCTACGAGCAGTACTTC
J: TRBJ2-5; size: NA; V: TRBV29-1; D: TRBD1; CDR3: CSVGGTTGGAGAQYF; DNA: TGCAGCGTTGGGGGCACAACAGGGGGCGCAGGGGCCCAGTACTTC
J: TRBJ2-2; size: NA; V: TRBV24-1; D: TRBD2; CDR3: CATSELVAGGDTGELFF; DNA: TGTGCCACCAGTGAGCTAGTAGCGGGAGGAGATACCGGGGAGCTGTTTTTT
J: TRBJ2-3; size: once; V: TRBV20-1; D: TRBD2; CDR3: CSASSGTTNTDTQYF; DNA: TGCAGTGCTAGTTCGGGGACTACAAACACAGATACGCAGTATTTT
J: TRBJ2-7; size: NA; V: TRBV27; D: TRBD2; CDR3: CASSQTTSGNYEQYF; DNA: TGTGCCAGCAGCCAGACGACTAGCGGAAACTACGAGCAGTACTTC
J: TRBJ1-5; size: NA; V: TRBV28; D: NA; CDR3: CASSFRGRGNQPQHF; DNA: TGTGCCAGCAGTTTTAGGGGGAGAGGGAATCAGCCCCAGCATTTT
J: TRBJ2-7; size: NA; V: TRBV4-2; D: TRBD2; CDR3: CASSQELAGGAGTEQYF; DNA: TGTGCCAGCAGCCAAGAGTTAGCGGGAGGAGCCGGGACCGAGCAGTACTTC
J: TRBJ2-1; size: NA; V: TRBV5-4; D: TRBD1; CDR3: CASGAGQGASEQFF; DNA: TGTGCCAGTGGGGCGGGACAGGGGGCATCTGAGCAGTTCTTC